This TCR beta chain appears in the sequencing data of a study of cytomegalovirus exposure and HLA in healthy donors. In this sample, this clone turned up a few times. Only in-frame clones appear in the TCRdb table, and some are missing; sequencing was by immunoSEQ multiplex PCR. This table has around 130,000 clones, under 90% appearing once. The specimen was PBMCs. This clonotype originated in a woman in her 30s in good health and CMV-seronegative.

Written as DNA, the CDR3 is TGTGCCAGCAGCCAAGACAGCTCTGGGGCCAACGTCCTGACTTTC. Translated, it gives CASSQDSSGANVLTF. The chain couples TRBV4-2 to TRBJ2-6; D is uncertain. This CDR3 comprises 15 residues. Germline values: CDR1 LGHNA, CDR2 YNFKEQ. V gave up 0 bases and J gave up 0 bases, with 3 bases separating them.